Listed here are 3 T cell receptor beta chains from one sample, sequenced in a study of cytomegalovirus exposure and HLA in healthy donors. Amplification used 60 Vbeta primers and 13 Jbeta primers. The table came from immunoSEQ multiplex PCR; TCRdb's copy has only in-frame clones and leaves some out. Among around 170,000 clones listed, 81% were seen once. Sequenced material: PBMCs. Receptors were obtained from a man between 45 and 60 years old in good health and CMV-seronegative.

The chain employs TRBV25-1 and TRBJ2-1, with 9 bases fitting TRBD1. Losses at the gene ends were 5 bases for V and 6 bases for J; bases not matched to a gene: 17. Germline-derived CDR1 and CDR2 are MGHDK and SYGVNS. CDR3 size: 18 residues. The CDR3 nucleotides are TGTGCCAGCAGTTCAGCGAGGAGGACAGGGGTATTAGGCAATGAGCAGTTCTTC. Translated: CASSSARRTGVLGNEQFF. The full variable domain, rest sourced from reference TRBV25-1 and TRBJ2-1, is EADIYQTPRYLVIGTGKKITLECSQTMGHDKMYWYQQDPGMELHLIHYSYGVNSTEKGDLSSESTVSRIRTEHFPLTLESARPSHTSQYLCASSSARRTGVLGNEQFFGPGTRLTVL.

The chain uses TRBV6-1 and TRBJ2-5; no reliable D call. The DNA end is a closer match to TRBJ2-7, so the J assignment may be wrong. The CDR3 has 15 amino acids. CDR1 and CDR2 from the germline V gene are MNHNS and SASEGT. The CDR3 DNA sequence: TGTGCCAGCAGTGAATCCGTCGACGGGTCCCACGAGCAGTACTTC. It yields the protein CASSESVDGSHEQYF.

The rearrangement joins TRBV18 to TRBJ1-1; D call uncertain. The germline V gene encodes CDR1 KGHSH and CDR2 LQKENI. Deletions cut 2 bases from V and 4 bases from J, with 11 bases between. The CDR3 length is 14 residues. The DNA for the CDR3 is TGTGCCAGCTCACCAAGCGGTCTGGGCACTGAAGCTTTCTTT. Translating it yields CASSPSGLGTEAFF.